Shown below are 19 T cell receptor beta chains from a single sample sequenced in a study of T cells in Graves' hyperthyroidism and ophthalmopathy. TCR beta CDR3 regions were amplified from RNA transcripts. Using the HTBI primer set, a first-round RT-PCR was run on the TCR CDR3. TCRdb reanalysed the multiplex PCR reads using MiXCR and keeps one entry per CDR3 protein. The sample includes a few hundred thousand distinct CDR3 sequences, approximately 20% of them seen just once. Sequenced material: blood. All receptors derive from a man aged 35-49 years with Graves' hyperthyroidism.

This clonotype came up many times. The chain recombines TRBV20-1 with TRBJ2-7; 8 positions match TRBD1. Germline trimming cut 3 bases from V and 0 bases from J; bases unmatched to any gene: 7. Germline-derived CDR1 and CDR2 are DFQATT and SNEGSKA (reference sequence). The length of the CDR3 is 15 residues. The CDR3 sequence: CSARHDRGGSYEQYF. The CDR3 DNA follows: TGCAGTGCTAGGCATGACAGGGGCGGCTCCTACGAGCAGTACTTC.

This clonotype is a singleton in its sample. A read error may explain this, as a much larger clone is one base away. J is TRBJ2-7 and V is TRBV20-1; 8 nucleotides agree with TRBD1. In germline, CDR1 is DFQATT, CDR2 SNEGSKA (reference sequence). The CDR3 contains 12 residues. The DNA for the CDR3 is TGCAGTGCAAGGGACAGGTCCTACGAGCAGTCCTTC. It specifies CSARDRSYEQSF.

V gene TRBV9 combines with J gene TRBJ2-2; D possibly corresponds to TRBD2 (6 bases). Trimming stripped 6 bases from V and 6 bases from J, with 18 bases between. The CDR3 spans 15 residues. The germline CDR1 and CDR2 sequences are SGDLS and YYNGEE. The CDR3 region is CASIPRLDYPGELFF. CDR3 DNA: TGTGCCAGCATCCCGAGACTAGATTATCCCGGGGAGCTGTTTTTT.

The V and J genes are TRBV7-8 and TRBJ2-5; 10 nucleotides line up with TRBD1. The germline V gene has CDR1 SGHVS and CDR2 FQNEAQ. J was trimmed by 2 bases and V by 5 bases; bases with no gene match: 8. This CDR3 has 16 amino acids. CDR3 protein: CASSGTGAPRQETQYF. DNA for the CDR3: TGTGCCAGCAGCGGGACAGGGGCTCCCAGACAAGAGACCCAGTACTTC.

This clonotype has a single count. The chain has TRBV6-1 and TRBJ1-1; no definite D call. Trimming removed 5 bases at V and 8 bases at J, with 12 bases between. This CDR3 spans 12 amino acids. Germline V gene data show CDR1 as MNHNS and CDR2 as SASEGT. Here the CDR3 DNA reads TGTGCCAGCAGTCTTTGGACTCTGGAAGCTTTCTTT. Translated: CASSLWTLEAFF.

Ten or more counts support this clonotype. V and J are TRBV24-1 and TRBJ2-1, with D possibly TRBD1 on 6 matching bases. Germline assignment: CDR1 KGHDR and CDR2 SFDVKD. The CDR3 sequence is 16 residues long. The V end lost 1 base, the J end lost 5 bases, and 14 bases lay between the germline ends. The CDR3 nucleotides read TGTGCCACCAGTGATTTTTTGTCAGGGGCCCACAATGAGCAGTTCTTC. Translation gives CATSDFLSGAHNEQFF.

There are many counts of this clonotype. V is TRBV2 and J is TRBJ2-7, with no clear D. Germline V lookup: CDR1 SNHLY, CDR2 FYNNEI. This CDR3 contains 10 residues. V lost 3 bases and J 12 bases, leaving 9 bases between the germline ends. CDR3 loop: CASSETSAYF. Written as DNA, the CDR3 is TGTGCCAGCAGTGAGACGTCCGCGTACTTC.

The chain uses TRBV7-9 and TRBJ1-3, with D tentatively TRBD1 (6 bases). Deletions cut 3 bases from V and 2 bases from J, with 11 bases between. In germline, CDR1 is SEHNR, CDR2 FQNEAQ (reference sequence). This CDR3 contains 15 residues. Here the CDR3 DNA reads TGTGCCAGCAGCTTTGGCGGGGGCCCTGGAAACACCATATATTTT. Residues: CASSFGGGPGNTIYF.

This clonotype was counted many times. J is TRBJ2-1 and V is TRBV27; no clear D gene. The CDR3 has 16 residues. In germline, CDR1 is MNHEY, CDR2 SMNVEV (reference sequence). V was cut by 7 bases and J by 1 base, with 17 bases left in between. CDR3 sequence: CASTPSAAVSYNEQFF. For the CDR3, the DNA is TGTGCCAGCACCCCTAGTGCGGCCGTTTCCTACAATGAGCAGTTCTTC.

The sample holds many counts of this clonotype. The chain has TRBV27 and TRBJ2-1; 11 nucleotides match TRBD2. This CDR3 spans 14 amino acids. V lost 10 bases and J lost 6; bases outside the gene matches: 8. Germline V gene sequence: CDR1 MNHEY, CDR2 SMNVEV (reference sequence). The CDR3 DNA sequence: TGTGCCACCATAGCGGGGGGGCCTCCCAATGAGCAGTTCTTC. Residues: CATIAGGPPNEQFF.

The chain recombines TRBV12-3 or TRBV12-4 with TRBJ1-2; tentative D call: TRBD1 (5 bases). Trimming took 2 bases from V and 2 from J, leaving 12 bases between them. The CDR3 is made up of 15 amino acids. The chain's CDR3 is CASSLRQGLNYGYTF. CDR3 sequence (DNA): TGTGCCAGCAGTTTAAGGCAGGGCCTGAACTATGGCTACACCTTC.

There are many counts of this clonotype. This chain joins TRBV7-2 and TRBJ2-3; 10 bases match TRBD1. Germline V lookup: CDR1 SGHTA, CDR2 FQGNSA. The CDR3 consists of 13 residues. V shed 7 bases and J 8 bases; nucleotides not matched to a gene: 6. For the CDR3, the DNA is TGTGCCAGCACCCGACAGGGGGCGGGTACGCAGTATTTT. Amino acids: CASTRQGAGTQYF.

There are a few counts of this clonotype. The chain joins TRBV10-2 to TRBJ1-1; the D is unclear. The CDR3 is 12 amino acids. Trimming pared 3 bases from V and 5 bases from J, leaving 7 bases between. CDR1 WSHSY and CDR2 SAAADI come from the germline V gene. The CDR3 nucleotides read TGCGCCAGCAGTGAAGGGAGTACTGAAGCTTTCTTT. This gives the protein CASSEGSTEAFF.

This clonotype was found many times. This chain connects TRBV6-1 to TRBJ2-3; tentatively, D is TRBD2 (6 bases). V dropped 5 bases and J dropped 0 bases, with 12 bases sitting between them. Germline CDR1 and CDR2: MNHNS and SASEGT. CDR3 length: 15 residues. The CDR3 DNA reads as TGTGCCAGCAGTCCCTCCGGGACTAGCACAGATACGCAGTATTTT. Its translation is CASSPSGTSTDTQYF.

Ten or more counts support this clonotype. The rearrangement uses TRBV12-3 or TRBV12-4 and TRBJ1-5; possibly TRBD1 for D (5 bases). Trimming took off 3 bases at V and 2 bases at J, with 14 bases between the two ends. This CDR3 spans 16 amino acids. The CDR3 region is CASSFGRDRGNQPQHF. The CDR3 bases are TGTGCCAGCAGTTTCGGCAGGGATCGTGGCAATCAGCCCCAGCATTTT.

This clonotype has at least ten counts. V and J are TRBV6-1 and TRBJ2-7; D is perhaps TRBD1 or TRBD2 (6 bases each). Germline assignment: CDR1 MNHNS and CDR2 SASEGT. V shed 0 bases and J shed 0 bases, with 30 bases lying between them. The length of the CDR3 is 22 residues. The CDR3 here is CASSEAAPRRGLLSASSYEQYF. CDR3 nucleotides: TGTGCCAGCAGTGAAGCGGCTCCAAGACGGGGGCTTCTTTCGGCTAGCTCCTACGAGCAGTACTTC.

The chain employs TRBV28 and TRBJ1-1; possibly TRBD1 for D (6 bases). CDR1 is MDHEN and CDR2 is SYDVKM in the germline V gene. V lost 7 bases to trimming and J lost 3 bases, with 12 bases between them. The CDR3 runs 13 residues. The CDR3 is CASTIQGYTEAFF. CDR3 sequence (DNA): TGTGCCAGCACTATACAGGGTTACACTGAAGCTTTCTTT.

A few counts support this clonotype. This chain connects TRBV6-2 or TRBV6-3 to TRBJ1-2, with TRBD1 matching over 8 bases. The CDR3 covers 14 residues. Germline-derived CDR1 and CDR2 are MNHEY and SVGEGT. V dropped 2 bases and J dropped 7; count of bases not matched to a gene: 6. As DNA, the CDR3 is TGTGCCAGCAGTTACACCCAGGGGGCTGGTGGCTACACCTTC. Translating it yields CASSYTQGAGGYTF.

The chain has TRBV12-3 or TRBV12-4 and TRBJ2-5; TRBD1 agrees at 8 bases. The junction had 8 bases not matched to a gene; V was cut back by 3 bases and J by 5 bases. This CDR3 has 15 amino acids. CDR3 residues: CASSFVQGAEETQYF. The CDR3 DNA follows: TGTGCCAGCAGTTTTGTTCAGGGGGCGGAGGAGACCCAGTACTTC.